This TCR beta chain appears in the sequencing data of a study of T cell responses to AZD1222 COVID-19 vaccine listed by TCRdb under 2021. Regarding the research as a whole: AZD1222 recipients with second doses at about 4 weeks or about 12 weeks were pooled, because spike-specific TCR depth and breadth did not differ between schedules. A total of about 230 trial participants underwent TCR sequencing, of whom around 200 received two doses of AZD1222 and some 25 received two doses of the MenACWY control vaccine. Enrollment into the trials was organized by age into subgroups of 18-55, 56-69 and 70-plus years, and those subgroups contained roughly 150, 30 and 60 TCR-sequenced participants, respectively. Beyond this particular receptor, the publication reports: Because no day 14 peak-response samples were available, repertoires were characterized only after the peak T cell response. CD4 TCRs associated with the vaccine covered the entire spike protein, and the dominant responses were in regions 160-218 and 743-854. Reportedly, almost half of the unique spike-specific TCRs recognized epitopes lying outside the regions that are mutated in the B.1.351 and B.1.1.7 variants. Participants were mostly white British, with more females than males. The authors suggested clonal diversity may have been underestimated. A significant rise in spike-specific TCR breadth and depth was observed after two AZD1222 doses relative to day 0 and relative to MenACWY recipients. Only 5 to 7 AZD1222 recipients were SARS-CoV-2 seropositive at baseline, limiting conclusions about previously exposed vaccinees. In the small 56-69-year group, the increase in depth fell short of significance, most likely because of low power.

In regard to this clone: The antigen it recognizes is unknown. The record has no base qualities; no much larger clone is one base away.

This specimen's time point label, interpreted: baseline before first vaccination. The vaccinee samples were drawn from two UK trials, COV001 and COV002, one of which was a single-blind randomized controlled phase 2/3 trial testing AZD1222 (ChAdOx1 nCoV-19) in healthy adults. For TCRbeta chain sequencing, PBMC samples were collected from trial participants at day 0 and at day 28 after the second dose. The CDR3 regions of human TCRbeta chains were analyzed by immunosequencing. The authors' analysis ran thus. TCRs in the repertoires were compared against a reference library of SARS-CoV-2-specific TCRs that had been generated with the MIRA antigen-specificity platform. Breadth meant the fraction of unique TCRs that were SARS-CoV-2-associated, whereas depth meant the fraction of total T cells that were SARS-CoV-2-associated. Using the MIRA data, each spike-specific TCR was mapped to the spike region that the TCR reacts to and placed in a CD4 or CD8 class. Log10-transformed breadth and depth values were compared by one-way ANOVA with Sidak's multiple comparisons tests. TCRdb provides this immuneACCESS table in a form limited to in-frame rearrangements. Some clones are lacking; in checked studies, under half of them reflect an unresolved V gene, and why the rest are absent is not known. That table supplies the V and J calls and clone size; D and trimming were determined from the DNA. Counted in this sample were 200,000 or so clones; 80% to 90% of them appeared once. In total, the top ten clones hold approximately 7.7% of the sample.

Counted from cysteine to phenylalanine, this CDR3 has 13 amino acids. The CDR3 DNA has 39 bases and is translated from base 1. V gives up 4 bases and J gives up 9 bases, and the segment between their germline ends measures 12 bases. Here the chain combines TRBV12-3 or TRBV12-4 and TRBJ2-2; the D gene identity is not certain. This material consisted of peripheral blood, taken on day 0 of AZD1222 vaccination. The TCR sequence derives from an adult in good health. The base sequence is TGTGCCAGCAGTTCGATGATAAAGTGGGAGCTGTTTTTT. It is translated as CASSSMIKWELFF.